The entry below describes one T cell receptor beta chain. Its matching antigen is unknown. These data are taken from a study of cytomegalovirus exposure and HLA in healthy donors. Study context: Researchers found that under 90% of 300 to 450 genotyped donors fell within the Caucasian-associated ancestry cluster.

The CDR3 has 14 residues. Between the trimmed V and J ends, which lost 4 bases and 5 bases, there was a span of 14 bases. Germline CDR1 and CDR2: SGHAT and FQNNGV. The PCR had 60 Vbeta and 13 Jbeta primers. As processed by the authors: It was a later analysis that counted roughly 80 million unique TCR beta chains, of which some 10 million were shared. Using immunoSEQ multiplex PCR, the repertoire was profiled, and TCRdb retains in-frame clones only, with some absent. V, J and clone size derive from that table, while D and trimming were established from the DNA sequence. The sample holds 95,000 to 150,000 clones, roughly 82% seen once. Findings of the study overall: Researchers counted around 180 TCR beta chains as cytomegalovirus-associated. The authors reported that TCR beta sequences could predict HLA-A and HLA-B alleles. These predictions were accurate for most subjects in the first cohort.

The origin of this receptor is a woman aged 18-29 years in good health and CMV-seronegative. The rearrangement uses TRBV11-2 and TRBJ1-1; D may be TRBD1 (6 bases). The sequenced sample consisted of PBMCs. DNA of the CDR3: TGTGCCAGCAGCTCCTCCCCAGGGGTAACTGAAGCTTTCTTT. It specifies CASSSSPGVTEAFF.